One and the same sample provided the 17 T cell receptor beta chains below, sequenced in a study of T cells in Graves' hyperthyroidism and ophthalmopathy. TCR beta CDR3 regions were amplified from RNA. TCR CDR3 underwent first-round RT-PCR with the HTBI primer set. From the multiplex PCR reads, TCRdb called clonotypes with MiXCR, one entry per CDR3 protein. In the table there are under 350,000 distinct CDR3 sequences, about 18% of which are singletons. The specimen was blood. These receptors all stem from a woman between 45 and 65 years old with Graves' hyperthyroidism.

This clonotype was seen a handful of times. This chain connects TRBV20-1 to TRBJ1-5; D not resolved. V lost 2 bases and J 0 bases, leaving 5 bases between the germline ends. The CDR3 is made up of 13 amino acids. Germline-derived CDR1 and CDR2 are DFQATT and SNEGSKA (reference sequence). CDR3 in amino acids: CSARSTSNQPQHF. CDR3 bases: TGCAGTGCTAGATCTACTAGCAATCAGCCCCAGCATTTT.

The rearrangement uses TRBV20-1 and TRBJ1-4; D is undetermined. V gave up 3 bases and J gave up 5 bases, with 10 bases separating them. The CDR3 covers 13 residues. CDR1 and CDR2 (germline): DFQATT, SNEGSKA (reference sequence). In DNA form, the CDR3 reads TGCAGTGCTAGTTCTCTGTCGAATGAAAAACTGTTTTTT. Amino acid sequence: CSASSLSNEKLFF.

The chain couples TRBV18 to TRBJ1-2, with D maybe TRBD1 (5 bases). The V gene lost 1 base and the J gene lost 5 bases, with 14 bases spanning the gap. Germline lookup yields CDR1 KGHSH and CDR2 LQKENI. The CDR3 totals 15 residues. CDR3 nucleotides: TGTGCCAGCTCACCACAGGACATATTGGCGTATGGCTACACCTTC. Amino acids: CASSPQDILAYGYTF.

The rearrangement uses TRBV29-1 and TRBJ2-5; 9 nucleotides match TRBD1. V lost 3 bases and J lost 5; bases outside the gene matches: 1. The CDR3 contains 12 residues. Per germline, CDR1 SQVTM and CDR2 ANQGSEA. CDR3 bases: TGCAGCGTTGACGGACAGGGGGAGACCCAGTACTTC. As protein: CSVDGQGETQYF.

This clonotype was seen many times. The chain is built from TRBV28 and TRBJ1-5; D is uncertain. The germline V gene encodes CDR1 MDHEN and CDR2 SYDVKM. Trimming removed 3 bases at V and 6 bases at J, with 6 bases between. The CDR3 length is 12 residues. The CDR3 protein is CASSFAPQPQHF. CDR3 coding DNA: TGTGCCAGCAGTTTCGCGCCTCAGCCCCAGCATTTT.

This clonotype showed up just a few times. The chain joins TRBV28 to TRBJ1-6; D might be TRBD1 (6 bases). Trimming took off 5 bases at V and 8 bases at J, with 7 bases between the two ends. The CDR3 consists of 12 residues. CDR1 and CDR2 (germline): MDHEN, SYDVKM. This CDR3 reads CASSAGDSPLHF. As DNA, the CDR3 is TGTGCCAGCAGTGCAGGGGATTCACCCCTCCACTTT. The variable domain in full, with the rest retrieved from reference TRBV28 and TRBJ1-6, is DVKVTQSSRYLVKRTGEKVFLECVQDMDHENMFWYRQDPGLGLRLIYFSYDVKMKEKGDIPEGYSVSREKKERFSLILESASTNQTSMYLCASSAGDSPLHFGNGTRLTVT.

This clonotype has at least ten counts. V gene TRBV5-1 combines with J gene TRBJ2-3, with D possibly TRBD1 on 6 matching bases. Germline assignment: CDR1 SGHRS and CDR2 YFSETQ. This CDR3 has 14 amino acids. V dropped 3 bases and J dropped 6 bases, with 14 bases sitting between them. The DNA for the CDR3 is TGCGCCAGCAGCTCCGCCGTGGGGGCTGATACGCAGTATTTT. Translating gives CASSSAVGADTQYF.

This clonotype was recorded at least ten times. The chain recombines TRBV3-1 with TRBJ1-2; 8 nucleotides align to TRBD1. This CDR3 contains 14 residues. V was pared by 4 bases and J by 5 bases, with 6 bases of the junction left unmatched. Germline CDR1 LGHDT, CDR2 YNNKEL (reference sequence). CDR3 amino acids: CASSPTGVLYGYTF. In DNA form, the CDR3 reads TGTGCCAGCAGCCCGACAGGGGTTTTGTATGGCTACACCTTC.

The CDR3 DNA is TGTGCCTGGACCGTAGCGGGCTCCTACAATGAGCAGTTCTTC. It translates to CAWTVAGSYNEQFF. The chain joins TRBV30 to TRBJ2-1; 7 bases are a match to TRBD2. The CDR3 runs 14 residues. CDR1 and CDR2 from the germline V gene are GTSNPN and SVGIG (reference sequence). Germline trimming cut 4 bases from V and 0 bases from J; bases unmatched to any gene: 3.

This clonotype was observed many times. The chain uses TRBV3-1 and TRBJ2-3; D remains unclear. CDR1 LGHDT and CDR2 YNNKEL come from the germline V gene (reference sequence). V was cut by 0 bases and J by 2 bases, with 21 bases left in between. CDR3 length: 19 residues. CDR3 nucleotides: TGTGCCAGCAGCCAAGATCTCCTGCGACTGCCCATTCCCACAGATACGCAGTATTTT. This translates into CASSQDLLRLPIPTDTQYF.

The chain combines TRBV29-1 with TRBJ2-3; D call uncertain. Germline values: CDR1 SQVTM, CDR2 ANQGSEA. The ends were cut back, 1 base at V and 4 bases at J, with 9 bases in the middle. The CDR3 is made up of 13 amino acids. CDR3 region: CSVEGQRADTQYF. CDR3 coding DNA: TGCAGCGTTGAAGGGCAAAGGGCAGATACGCAGTATTTT.

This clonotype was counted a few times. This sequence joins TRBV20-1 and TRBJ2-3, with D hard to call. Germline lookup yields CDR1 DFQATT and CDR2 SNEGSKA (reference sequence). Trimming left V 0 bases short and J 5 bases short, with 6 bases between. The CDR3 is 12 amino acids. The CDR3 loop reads CSARDARDTQYF. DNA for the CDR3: TGCAGTGCTAGAGACGCACGAGATACGCAGTATTTT.

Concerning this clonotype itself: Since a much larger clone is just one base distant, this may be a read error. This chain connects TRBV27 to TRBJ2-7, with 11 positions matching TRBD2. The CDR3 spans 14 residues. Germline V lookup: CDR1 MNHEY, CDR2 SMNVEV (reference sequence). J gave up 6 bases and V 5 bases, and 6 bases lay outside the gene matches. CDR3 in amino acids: CASSHTSGSSEQYF. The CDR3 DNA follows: TGTGCCAGCAGTCACACTAGCGGGAGTAGCGAGCAGTACTTC.

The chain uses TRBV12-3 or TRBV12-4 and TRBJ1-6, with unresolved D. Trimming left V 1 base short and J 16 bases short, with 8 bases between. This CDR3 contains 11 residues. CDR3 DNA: TGTGCCAGCAGTTTAGGGGAAATTCTCCACTTT. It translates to CASSLGEILHF.

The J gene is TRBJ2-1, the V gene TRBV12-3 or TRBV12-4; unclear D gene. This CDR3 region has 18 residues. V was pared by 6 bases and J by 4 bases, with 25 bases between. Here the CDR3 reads CASSVADLGQMSYNEQFF. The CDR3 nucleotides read TGTGCCAGCAGCGTAGCTGATCTGGGCCAGATGTCTTACAATGAGCAGTTCTTC.

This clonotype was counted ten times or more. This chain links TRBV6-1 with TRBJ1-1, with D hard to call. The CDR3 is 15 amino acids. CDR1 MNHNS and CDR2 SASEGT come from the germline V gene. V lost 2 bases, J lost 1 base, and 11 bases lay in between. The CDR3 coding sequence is TGTGCCAGCAGTGAACTGGGCGTAAAGAACACTGAAGCTTTCTTT. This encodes CASSELGVKNTEAFF.

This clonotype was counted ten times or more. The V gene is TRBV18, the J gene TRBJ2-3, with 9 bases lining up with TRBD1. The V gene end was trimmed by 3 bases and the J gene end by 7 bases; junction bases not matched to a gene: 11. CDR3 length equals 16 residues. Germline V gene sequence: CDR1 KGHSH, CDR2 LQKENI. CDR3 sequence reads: CASSPPRTGAVYTQYF. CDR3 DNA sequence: TGTGCCAGCTCACCCCCGAGGACAGGGGCTGTTTATACGCAGTATTTT.